The 24 T cell receptor beta chains given below trace back to one sample, sequenced in a study of T-cell reconstitution after alpha-beta-depleted transplantation in children. This sample's TCRbeta library carried unique molecular identifier barcodes. TCRdb re-derived calls from the PCR reads in MiXCR, one entry per CDR3 protein. There are about 200,000 distinct CDR3 sequences in the sample; about 6% occur only once, and roughly 4.5% lies in the top ten. This specimen consisted of PBMCs, obtained before TCRalphabeta/CD19-depleted stem cell transplant. These receptors were taken from a girl less than two years old with combined immunodeficiency, due to receive a stem cell transplant.

Regarding this clonotype: The junction does not match germline at one end; this may be a read error. The J gene is TRBJ2-7, the V gene TRBV4-2, with 10 bases lining up with TRBD2. Germline CDR1 and CDR2: LGHNA and YNFKEQ. There are 17 residues in the CDR3. CDR3 DNA sequence: TGTGCCATCAGCCCCGGGCTTAGCGGGGGGACCCTCTACGAGCAGTACTTC. This encodes CAISPGLSGGTLYEQYF.

This clonotype has a count of ten or more. The chain uses TRBV20-1 and TRBJ1-1, with D possibly TRBD1 on 5 matching bases. Trimming cost V 3 bases and J 11 bases, with 16 bases left between them. Germline assignment: CDR1 DFQATT and CDR2 SNEGSKA (reference sequence). CDR3 length: 12 amino acids. Written as DNA, the CDR3 is TGCAGTGCTAGGGCCCGGGGCCGTGACGCTTTCTTT. Translated: CSARARGRDAFF.

There are many counts of this clonotype. The chain couples TRBV10-3 to TRBJ2-5, with no clear D. The CDR3 runs 12 residues. V was trimmed by 2 bases and J by 4 bases, leaving 5 bases between them. Germline CDR1 and CDR2: ENHRY and SYGVKD. The CDR3 reads CAISESGETQYF. CDR3 DNA sequence: TGTGCCATCAGTGAGAGTGGAGAGACCCAGTACTTC.

In this sample, this clonotype turned up many times. The chain uses TRBV20-1 and TRBJ2-1; 11 bases fit TRBD2. The germline gives CDR1 DFQATT, CDR2 SNEGSKA (reference sequence). V lost 0 bases, J lost 8 bases, and 18 bases stayed unmatched. The CDR3 is 19 amino acids. CDR3 region: CSARDRGGATSGRFYEQFF. CDR3 sequence (DNA): TGCAGTGCTAGAGATAGGGGAGGGGCAACTAGCGGGAGATTTTATGAGCAGTTCTTC.

This clonotype has a count of ten or more. V and J are TRBV12-3 or TRBV12-4 and TRBJ1-5; D gene uncertain. Trimming pared 5 bases from V and 10 bases from J, leaving 9 bases between. This CDR3 spans 11 amino acids. The CDR3: CASSTGGPQHF. DNA for the CDR3: TGTGCCAGCAGTACGGGTGGTCCCCAGCATTTT.

This clonotype came up many times. The chain carries TRBV6-2 or TRBV6-3 and TRBJ1-1; TRBD1 matches at 8 bases. V lost 5 bases, J lost 5 bases, and 4 bases stayed unmatched. Germline V gene data show CDR1 as MNHEY and CDR2 as SVGEGT. The CDR3 spans 13 residues. CDR3 nucleotide sequence: TGTGCCAGCAGTGCCGGGACAGGTACTGAAGCTTTCTTT. Amino acids: CASSAGTGTEAFF.

This clonotype has ten or more counts. The CDR3 DNA reads TGTGCCAGCTTAAAGGGGACTAGCGGGAGGGCAACAGGCTACAATGAGCAGTTCTTC. Translation gives CASLKGTSGRATGYNEQFF. This rearrangement joins TRBV7-2 to TRBJ2-1; 16 bases align to TRBD2. The CDR3 runs 19 residues. V dropped 8 bases and J dropped 3; count of bases not matched to a gene: 13. Germline V gene data show CDR1 as SGHTA and CDR2 as FQGNSA.

This clonotype was found many times. The chain recombines TRBV28 with TRBJ2-1; D uncertain. Trimming took 0 bases from V and 0 from J, leaving 6 bases between them. CDR3 length: 15 amino acids. Per the germline V gene, CDR1 is MDHEN and CDR2 is SYDVKM. CDR3 bases: TGTGCCAGCAGTTTATGGGAGAGCTCCTACAATGAGCAGTTCTTC. It is translated as CASSLWESSYNEQFF.

This clonotype was seen many times. The V and J genes are TRBV11-1 and TRBJ2-7, with TRBD1 matching over 7 bases. Trimming removed 4 bases from V and 1 base from J; junction bases left unmatched: 22. The CDR3 sequence is 20 residues long. The germline V gene encodes CDR1 SGHAT and CDR2 FQDESV (reference sequence). CDR3 sequence reads: CASSWPNGQVANRQSYEQYF. The CDR3 nucleotides read TGTGCCAGCAGCTGGCCGAATGGACAGGTGGCAAATCGCCAATCCTACGAGCAGTACTTC.

This clonotype showed up many times. The chain is built from TRBV4-1 and TRBJ2-1; 7 nucleotides match TRBD2. Germline CDR1 is MGHRA and CDR2 is YSYEKL. The length of the CDR3 is 14 residues. V gave up 4 bases and J gave up 8 bases; unmatched junction bases: 8. The CDR3 is CASSPEGSGYEQFF. The DNA for the CDR3 is TGCGCCAGCAGCCCTGAGGGTAGCGGGTATGAGCAGTTCTTC.

This clonotype came up many times. The chain recombines TRBV25-1 with TRBJ2-3; 7 positions match TRBD2. The CDR3 loop spans 16 amino acids. With 6 bases clipped from V and 3 bases from J, the junction kept 12 bases outside the gene matches. Germline CDR1 and CDR2: MGHDK and SYGVNS. The CDR3 nucleotides read TGTGCCAGCAGGACTGAGGATAGCGGGCCTACAGATACGCAGTATTTT. Amino acid sequence: CASRTEDSGPTDTQYF.

This clonotype has more than one count but fewer than ten. The rearrangement links TRBV25-1 to TRBJ2-1; 10 nucleotides align to TRBD2. Germline V lookup: CDR1 MGHDK, CDR2 SYGVNS. Germline trimming cut 3 bases from V and 4 bases from J; bases unmatched to any gene: 9. The CDR3 contains 17 residues. CDR3 sequence reads: CASSDPLAGGEYNEQFF. The CDR3 DNA sequence: TGTGCCAGCAGTGACCCTTTAGCGGGGGGAGAATACAATGAGCAGTTCTTC.

This clonotype was counted ten times or more. This chain joins TRBV13 and TRBJ2-1; D is possibly TRBD2 (5 bases). CDR3 length equals 14 residues. Trimming shortened V by 5 bases and J by 4 bases, and 12 bases separated the two germline ends. CDR1 and CDR2 from the germline V gene are PRHDT and FYEKMQ (reference sequence). The CDR3 DNA reads TGTGCCAGCAGCCCGGGGTTCAATTACAATGAGCAGTTCTTC. Residues: CASSPGFNYNEQFF.

This clonotype was seen many times. V and J are TRBV15 and TRBJ2-4; tentative D call: TRBD1 (6 bases). The CDR3 totals 18 residues. CDR1 and CDR2 from the germline V gene are LNHNV and YYDKDF (reference sequence). Trimming shortened V by 3 bases and J by 0 bases, and 18 bases separated the two germline ends. The chain's CDR3 is CATSRYPRQDIAKNIQYF. CDR3 nucleotides: TGTGCCACCAGCAGGTACCCCAGACAGGATATAGCCAAAAACATTCAGTACTTC.

This clonotype was recorded many times. This chain uses TRBV12-3 or TRBV12-4 with TRBJ1-1, with D possibly matching TRBD1 (6 bases). The CDR3 length is 14 residues. The germline V and J ends were trimmed by 6 bases and 3 bases, with 14 bases remaining between them. The CDR3 nucleotides are TGTGCCAGCAGCCTACAGGGTTGGGACACTGAAGCTTTCTTT. Translated, it gives CASSLQGWDTEAFF.

This clonotype showed up many times. This chain links TRBV12-3 or TRBV12-4 with TRBJ2-7; possible D gene TRBD2, 6 bases. Trimming took off 7 bases at V and 4 bases at J, with 17 bases between the two ends. The CDR3 is 14 amino acids. CDR3 loop: CASTGDPTVYEQYF. DNA for the CDR3: TGTGCCAGCACGGGAGACCCTACGGTTTACGAGCAGTACTTC.

This clonotype was counted many times. The chain carries TRBV20-1 and TRBJ2-7; D is possibly TRBD1 (5 bases). The CDR3 has 14 residues. V gave up 6 bases and J gave up 2 bases, with 17 bases separating them. Germline V lookup: CDR1 DFQATT, CDR2 SNEGSKA (reference sequence). The CDR3 bases are TGCAGTGCGACGCAGGAACAGGACCCCTACGAGCAGTACTTC. Translation gives CSATQEQDPYEQYF.

V usage is TRBV7-6 and J usage is TRBJ2-3; D could derive from TRBD1 or TRBD2 (5 bases each). CDR1 and CDR2 (germline): SGHVS, FNYEAQ. This CDR3 spans 17 amino acids. V was trimmed by 5 bases and J by 2 bases, leaving 20 bases between them. The CDR3 DNA sequence: TGTGCCAGCAGCCCGCCCGGGTCCGGGACGTACACAGATACGCAGTATTTT. It is translated as CASSPPGSGTYTDTQYF.

The J gene is TRBJ1-2, the V gene TRBV29-1; D is perhaps TRBD1 (5 bases). Trimming shortened V by 3 bases and J by 4 bases, and 18 bases separated the two germline ends. Germline loops: CDR1 SQVTM, CDR2 ANQGSEA. The CDR3 loop spans 15 amino acids. CDR3 sequence: CSVEVDWGVGYGYTF. DNA of the CDR3: TGCAGCGTTGAGGTTGATTGGGGGGTGGGCTATGGCTACACCTTC.

This clonotype was seen many times. This chain connects TRBV5-1 to TRBJ2-3; 15 bases align to TRBD2. CDR1 SGHRS and CDR2 YFSETQ come from the germline V gene. The CDR3 is 16 amino acids. V lost 4 bases and J lost 5; bases outside the gene matches: 5. The CDR3 bases are TGCGCCAGCAGCGGACTAGCGGGGGGGCCGCGAGATACGCAGTATTTT. This gives the protein CASSGLAGGPRDTQYF.

The chain has TRBV20-1 and TRBJ2-5, with D tentatively TRBD2 (5 bases). Germline CDR1 DFQATT, CDR2 SNEGSKA (reference sequence). There are 13 residues in the CDR3. The germline V and J ends were trimmed by 6 bases and 0 bases, with 11 bases remaining between them. CDR3 region: CSAPPGNQETQYF. CDR3 in DNA: TGCAGTGCCCCTCCGGGGAACCAAGAGACCCAGTACTTC.

This clonotype was seen many times. A read error may produce the germline difference seen at one junction end. This chain uses TRBV4-2 with TRBJ2-1, with D unclear. This CDR3 contains 11 residues. CDR1 is LGHNA and CDR2 is YNFKEQ in the germline V gene. The CDR3 reads CASSQGDEQFF. The CDR3 DNA is TGCGCCAGCAGCCAAGGCGATGAGCAGTTCTTC.

J is TRBJ1-6 and V is TRBV20-1; 9 nucleotides match TRBD1. Germline CDR1 DFQATT, CDR2 SNEGSKA (reference sequence). The CDR3 sequence is 13 residues long. The J segment lost 6 bases and the V segment lost 5 bases, leaving 2 bases of the junction unmatched. In DNA form, the CDR3 reads TGCAGTGCTCGGGACAGGGCTAATTCACCCCTCCACTTT. It codes for CSARDRANSPLHF.

This clonotype was counted many times. The rearrangement joins TRBV28 to TRBJ2-1; 9 positions agree with TRBD1. The germline gives CDR1 MDHEN, CDR2 SYDVKM. CDR3 length: 14 amino acids. Trimming at V came to 6 bases and at J to 9 bases, leaving 9 bases not matched to a gene. CDR3 loop: CASRRQGEPGEQFF. The CDR3, as DNA: TGTGCCAGCAGGCGACAGGGGGAACCGGGTGAGCAGTTCTTC.